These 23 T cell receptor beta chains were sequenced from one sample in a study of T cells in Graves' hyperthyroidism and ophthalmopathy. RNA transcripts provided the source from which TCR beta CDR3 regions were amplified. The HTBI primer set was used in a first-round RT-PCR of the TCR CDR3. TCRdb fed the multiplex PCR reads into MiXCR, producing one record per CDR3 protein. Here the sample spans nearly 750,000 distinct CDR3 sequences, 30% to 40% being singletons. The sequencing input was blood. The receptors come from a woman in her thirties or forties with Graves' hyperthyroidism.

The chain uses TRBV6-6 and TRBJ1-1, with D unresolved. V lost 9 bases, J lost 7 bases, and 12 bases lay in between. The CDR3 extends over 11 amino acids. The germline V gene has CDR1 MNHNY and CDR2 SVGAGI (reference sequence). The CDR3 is CASCNVREAFF. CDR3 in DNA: TGTGCCAGTTGTAACGTCCGTGAAGCTTTCTTT.

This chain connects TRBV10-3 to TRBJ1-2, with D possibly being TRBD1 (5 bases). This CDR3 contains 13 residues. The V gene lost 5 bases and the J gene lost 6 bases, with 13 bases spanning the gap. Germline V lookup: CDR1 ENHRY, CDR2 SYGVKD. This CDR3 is CAISSTGRDGYTF. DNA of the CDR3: TGTGCCATCAGTTCGACGGGACGGGATGGCTACACCTTC.

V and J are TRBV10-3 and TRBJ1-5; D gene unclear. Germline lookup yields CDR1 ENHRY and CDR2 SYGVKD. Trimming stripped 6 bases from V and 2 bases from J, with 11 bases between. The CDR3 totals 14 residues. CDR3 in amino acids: CAIRDHGGNQPQHF. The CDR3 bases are TGTGCCATCAGGGACCATGGCGGCAATCAGCCCCAGCATTTT.

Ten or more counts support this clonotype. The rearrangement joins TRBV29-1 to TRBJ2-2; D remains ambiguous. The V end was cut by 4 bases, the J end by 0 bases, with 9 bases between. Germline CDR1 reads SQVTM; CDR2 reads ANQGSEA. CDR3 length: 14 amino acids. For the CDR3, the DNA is TGCAGCGTTGGGACCCATGCGAACACCGGGGAGCTGTTTTTT. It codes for CSVGTHANTGELFF.

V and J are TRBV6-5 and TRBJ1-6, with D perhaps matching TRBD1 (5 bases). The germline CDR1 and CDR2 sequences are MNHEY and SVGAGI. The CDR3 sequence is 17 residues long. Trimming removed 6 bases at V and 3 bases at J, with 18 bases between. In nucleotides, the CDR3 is TGTGCCAGCAGCCAAGCCGGACAAAAACACTATAATTCACCCCTCCACTTT. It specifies CASSQAGQKHYNSPLHF.

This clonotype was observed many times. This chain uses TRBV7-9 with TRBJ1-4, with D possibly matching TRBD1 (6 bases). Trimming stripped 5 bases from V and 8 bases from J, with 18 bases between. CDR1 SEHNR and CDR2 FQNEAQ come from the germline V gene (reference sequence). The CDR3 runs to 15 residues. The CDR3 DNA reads TGTGCCAGCAGCACAACAGGGAGCTACCGGGAAAAACTGTTTTTT. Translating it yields CASSTTGSYREKLFF. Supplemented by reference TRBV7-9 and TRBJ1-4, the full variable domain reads DTGVSQNPRHKITKRGQNVTFRCDPISEHNRLYWYRQTLGQGPEFLTYFQNEAQLEKSRLLSDRFSAERPKGSFSTLEIQRTEQGDSAMYLCASSTTGSYREKLFFGSGTQLSVL.

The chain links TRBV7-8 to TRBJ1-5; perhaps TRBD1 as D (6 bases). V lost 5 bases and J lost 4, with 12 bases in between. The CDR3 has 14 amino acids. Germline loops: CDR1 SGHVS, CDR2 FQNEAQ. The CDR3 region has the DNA TGTGCCAGCAGCCCATCAGGGGTAAATCAGCCCCAGCATTTT. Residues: CASSPSGVNQPQHF. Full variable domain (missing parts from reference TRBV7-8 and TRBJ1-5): GAGVSQSPRYKVAKRGQDVALRCDPISGHVSLFWYQQALGQGPEFLTYFQNEAQLDKSGLPSDRFFAERPEGSVSTLKIQRTQQEDSAVYLCASSPSGVNQPQHFGDGTRLSIL.

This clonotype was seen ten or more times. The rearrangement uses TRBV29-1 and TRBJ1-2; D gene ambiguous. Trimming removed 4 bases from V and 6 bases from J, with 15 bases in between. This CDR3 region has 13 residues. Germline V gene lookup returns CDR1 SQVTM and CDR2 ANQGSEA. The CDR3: CSVGVGQTDGYTF. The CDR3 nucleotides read TGCAGCGTTGGGGTTGGCCAGACTGATGGCTACACCTTC.

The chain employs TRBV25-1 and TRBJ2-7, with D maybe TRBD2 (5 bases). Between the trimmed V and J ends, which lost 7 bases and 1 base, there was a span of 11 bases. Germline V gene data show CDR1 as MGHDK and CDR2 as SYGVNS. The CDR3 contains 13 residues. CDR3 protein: CASTEDYSYEQYF. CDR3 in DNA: TGTGCCAGCACGGAGGATTATTCCTACGAGCAGTACTTC.

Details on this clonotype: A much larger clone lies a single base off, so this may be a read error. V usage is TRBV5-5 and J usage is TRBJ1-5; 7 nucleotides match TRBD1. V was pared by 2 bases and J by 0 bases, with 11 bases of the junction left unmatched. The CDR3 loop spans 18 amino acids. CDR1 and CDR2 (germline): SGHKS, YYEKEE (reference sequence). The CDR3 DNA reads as TGTGCCAGCAGCTTCTCTCTCGGGACAGTCCTTAGCAATCAGCCCCAGCATTTT. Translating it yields CASSFSLGTVLSNQPQHF.

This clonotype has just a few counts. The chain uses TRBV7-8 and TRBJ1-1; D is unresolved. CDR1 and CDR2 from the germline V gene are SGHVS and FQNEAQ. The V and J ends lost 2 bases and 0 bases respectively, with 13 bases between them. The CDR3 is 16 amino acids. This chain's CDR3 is CASSLRRITMNTEAFF. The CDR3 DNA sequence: TGTGCCAGCAGCTTACGGAGAATCACGATGAACACTGAAGCTTTCTTT.

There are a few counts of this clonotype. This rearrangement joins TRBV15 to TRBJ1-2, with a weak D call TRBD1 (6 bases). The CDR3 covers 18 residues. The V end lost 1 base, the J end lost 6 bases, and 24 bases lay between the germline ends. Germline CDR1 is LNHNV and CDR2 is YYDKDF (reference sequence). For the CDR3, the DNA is TGTGCCACCAGCAGAGTAGGGCAGGGGCTCTGGTGGAGGGATGGCTACACCTTC. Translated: CATSRVGQGLWWRDGYTF.

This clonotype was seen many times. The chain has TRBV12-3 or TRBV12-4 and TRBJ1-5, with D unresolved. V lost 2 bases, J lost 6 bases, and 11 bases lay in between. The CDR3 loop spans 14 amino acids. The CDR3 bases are TGTGCCAGCAGTTTATTGGGGAGCGGTCAGCCCCAGCATTTT. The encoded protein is CASSLLGSGQPQHF.

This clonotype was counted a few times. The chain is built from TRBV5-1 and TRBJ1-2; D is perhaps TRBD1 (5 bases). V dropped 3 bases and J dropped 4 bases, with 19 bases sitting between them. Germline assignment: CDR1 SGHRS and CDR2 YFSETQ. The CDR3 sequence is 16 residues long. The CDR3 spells CASSSGRDPRPYGYTF. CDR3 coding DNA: TGCGCCAGCAGCTCCGGCAGGGATCCCCGGCCCTATGGCTACACCTTC.

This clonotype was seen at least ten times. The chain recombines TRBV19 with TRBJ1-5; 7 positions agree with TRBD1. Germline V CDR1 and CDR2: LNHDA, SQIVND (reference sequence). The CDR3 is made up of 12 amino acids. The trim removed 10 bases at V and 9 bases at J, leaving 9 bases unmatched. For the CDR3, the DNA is TGTGCCACCCGGGACAGAGCCTCGCCCCAGCATTTT. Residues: CATRDRASPQHF.

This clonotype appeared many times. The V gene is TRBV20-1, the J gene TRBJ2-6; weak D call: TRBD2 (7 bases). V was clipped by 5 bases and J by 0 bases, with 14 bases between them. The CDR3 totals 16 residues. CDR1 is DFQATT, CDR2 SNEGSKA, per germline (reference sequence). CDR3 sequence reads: CSAEAGAASGANVLTF. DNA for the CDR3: TGCAGTGCTGAGGCGGGGGCCGCCTCTGGGGCCAACGTCCTGACTTTC.

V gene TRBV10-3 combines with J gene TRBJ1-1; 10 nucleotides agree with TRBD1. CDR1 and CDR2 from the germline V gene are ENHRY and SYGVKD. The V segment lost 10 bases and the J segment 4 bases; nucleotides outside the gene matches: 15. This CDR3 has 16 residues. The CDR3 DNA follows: TGTGCCAGCAGCCTGACAGGGGGCGCGTTGCCCACTGAAGCTTTCTTT. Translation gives CASSLTGGALPTEAFF.

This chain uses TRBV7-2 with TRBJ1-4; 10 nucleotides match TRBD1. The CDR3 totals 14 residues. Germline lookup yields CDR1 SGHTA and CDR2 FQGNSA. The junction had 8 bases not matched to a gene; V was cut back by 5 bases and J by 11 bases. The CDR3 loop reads CASSPGTGEAKLFF. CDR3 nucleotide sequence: TGTGCCAGCAGCCCTGGGACAGGGGAGGCGAAACTGTTTTTT.

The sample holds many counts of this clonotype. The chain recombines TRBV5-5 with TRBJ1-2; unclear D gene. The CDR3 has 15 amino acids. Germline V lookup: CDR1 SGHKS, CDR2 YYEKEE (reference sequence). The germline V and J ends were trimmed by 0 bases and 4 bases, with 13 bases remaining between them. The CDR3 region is CASSLDVGSGYGYTF. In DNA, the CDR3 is TGTGCCAGCAGCTTGGATGTAGGGTCGGGCTATGGCTACACCTTC.

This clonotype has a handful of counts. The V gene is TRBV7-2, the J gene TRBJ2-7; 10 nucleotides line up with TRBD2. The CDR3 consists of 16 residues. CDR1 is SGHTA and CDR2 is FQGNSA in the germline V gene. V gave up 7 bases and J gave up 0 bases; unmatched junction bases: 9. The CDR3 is CASTSISGGPSYEQYF. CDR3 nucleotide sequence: TGTGCCAGCACCAGCATTAGCGGGGGGCCCTCCTACGAGCAGTACTTC.

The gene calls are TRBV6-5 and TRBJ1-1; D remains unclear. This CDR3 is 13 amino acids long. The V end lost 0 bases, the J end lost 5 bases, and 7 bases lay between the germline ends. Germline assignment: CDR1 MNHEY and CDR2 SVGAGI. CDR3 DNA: TGTGCCAGCAGTTACTCGGCAATTACTGAAGCTTTCTTT. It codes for CASSYSAITEAFF.

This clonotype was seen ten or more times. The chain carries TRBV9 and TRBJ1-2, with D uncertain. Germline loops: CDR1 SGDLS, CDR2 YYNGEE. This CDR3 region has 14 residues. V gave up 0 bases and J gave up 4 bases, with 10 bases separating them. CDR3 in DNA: TGTGCCAGCAGCGTAGGCAAGGAAATCTATGGCTACACCTTC. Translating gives CASSVGKEIYGYTF.

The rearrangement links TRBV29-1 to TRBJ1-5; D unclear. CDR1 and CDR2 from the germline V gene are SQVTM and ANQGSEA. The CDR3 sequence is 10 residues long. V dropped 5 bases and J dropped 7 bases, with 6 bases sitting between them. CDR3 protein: CSVLGQPQHF. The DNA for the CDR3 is TGCAGCGTTCTGGGGCAGCCCCAGCATTTT.